These T cell receptor beta chains were read from a single sample in a study of cytomegalovirus exposure and HLA in healthy donors. Clones were read by immunoSEQ multiplex PCR, and TCRdb kept only the in-frame ones, dropping some. The sample includes some 260,000 clones, about nine tenths of them seen just once. Sequenced input: PBMCs. These receptor sequences come from a woman aged 25 to 39 in good health and CMV-seronegative. Each CDR3 is given with its conserved first and last residue. Fields, in order: J gene, clone size, V gene, D gene, CDR3 protein, CDR3 DNA. A D gene is named only where the DNA matches it firmly. Only part of the rows carry a size: once, few, many, or a class if the clone is expanded.

j_gene: TRBJ2-1; abundance: .; v_gene: TRBV11-3; d_gene: TRBD2; CDR3aa: CASSPPRLAGENEQFF; CDR3nt: TGTGCCAGCAGCCCTCCTCGACTAGCGGGAGAAAATGAGCAGTTCTTC
j_gene: TRBJ2-7; abundance: .; v_gene: TRBV18; d_gene: TRBD1; CDR3aa: CASSPGTGDYEQYF; CDR3nt: TGTGCCAGCTCACCGGGGACAGGGGACTACGAGCAGTACTTC
j_gene: TRBJ1-2; abundance: once; v_gene: TRBV7-2; d_gene: TRBD1; CDR3aa: CASSPGDRANYGYTF; CDR3nt: TGTGCCAGCAGCCCGGGGGACAGGGCTAACTATGGCTACACCTTC
j_gene: TRBJ1-2; abundance: .; v_gene: TRBV19; d_gene: .; CDR3aa: CASSTYRDLEF; CDR3nt: TGTGCCAGTAGTACCTACCGGGATTTGGAGTTC
j_gene: TRBJ2-1; abundance: .; v_gene: TRBV2; d_gene: TRBD2; CDR3aa: CASSDQTSGMARLPKYNEQFF; CDR3nt: TGTGCCAGCAGTGACCAGACTAGCGGGATGGCCCGCCTGCCGAAATACAATGAGCAGTTCTTC
j_gene: TRBJ2-5; abundance: .; v_gene: TRBV7-2; d_gene: TRBD2; CDR3aa: CASSSGLAQETQYF; CDR3nt: TGTGCCAGCAGCTCCGGACTAGCGCAAGAGACCCAGTACTTC
j_gene: TRBJ2-7; abundance: .; v_gene: TRBV28; d_gene: .; CDR3aa: CASTRVGSYEQYF; CDR3nt: TGTGCCAGCACCAGGGTAGGATCTTACGAGCAGTACTTC
j_gene: TRBJ2-1; abundance: once; v_gene: TRBV7-9; d_gene: TRBD1; CDR3aa: CASSLPFRGQGTNEQFF; CDR3nt: TGTGCCAGCAGCTTACCATTCCGAGGACAGGGGACCAATGAGCAGTTCTTC
j_gene: TRBJ2-4; abundance: few; v_gene: TRBV19; d_gene: TRBD2; CDR3aa: CASSMDRGSSNIQYF; CDR3nt: TGTGCCAGTAGTATGGATCGCGGGAGTAGTAACATTCAGTACTTC
j_gene: TRBJ1-3; abundance: .; v_gene: TRBV30; d_gene: .; CDR3aa: CASDIGVFGNTIYF; CDR3nt: TGTGCCTCCGATATCGGAGTGTTTGGAAACACCATATATTTT
j_gene: TRBJ2-2; abundance: .; v_gene: TRBV4-2; d_gene: TRBD2; CDR3aa: CASSGLAALTGELFF; CDR3nt: TGTGCCAGCAGCGGACTAGCGGCGCTCACCGGGGAGCTGTTTTTT
j_gene: TRBJ2-3; abundance: .; v_gene: TRBV7-9; d_gene: TRBD2; CDR3aa: CASSLKAGGTDTQYF; CDR3nt: TGTGCCAGCAGCTTGAAGGCGGGAGGCACAGATACGCAGTATTTT
j_gene: TRBJ1-1; abundance: .; v_gene: TRBV2; d_gene: .; CDR3aa: CASIAGTMNTEAFF; CDR3nt: TGTGCCAGCATCGCAGGGACCATGAACACTGAAGCTTTCTTT
j_gene: TRBJ2-3; abundance: .; v_gene: TRBV28; d_gene: .; CDR3aa: CASSSLRTVTDTQYF; CDR3nt: TGTGCCAGCAGTTCCCTTCGGACAGTCACAGATACGCAGTATTTT
j_gene: TRBJ1-2; abundance: .; v_gene: TRBV6-5; d_gene: .; CDR3aa: CASSDTPQEGYTF; CDR3nt: TGTGCCAGCAGTGACACACCACAAGAAGGCTACACCTTC
j_gene: TRBJ2-7; abundance: .; v_gene: TRBV15; d_gene: .; CDR3aa: CATSPPGWRDAYEQYF; CDR3nt: TGTGCCACCAGCCCACCGGGTTGGCGGGACGCCTACGAGCAGTACTTC
j_gene: TRBJ2-2; abundance: .; v_gene: TRBV4-1; d_gene: .; CDR3aa: CASSAPGATGELFF; CDR3nt: TGCGCCAGCAGCGCCCCGGGAGCCACCGGGGAGCTGTTTTTT
j_gene: TRBJ2-5; abundance: .; v_gene: TRBV7-9; d_gene: TRBD1; CDR3aa: CASSHPGQGRETQYF; CDR3nt: TGTGCCAGCAGCCATCCGGGACAGGGTCGCGAGACCCAGTACTTC
j_gene: TRBJ2-3; abundance: .; v_gene: TRBV11-3; d_gene: TRBD2; CDR3aa: CASSFLAGKDTQYF; CDR3nt: TGTGCCAGCAGCTTCCTAGCGGGAAAAGATACGCAGTATTTT
j_gene: TRBJ2-4; abundance: .; v_gene: TRBV4-1; d_gene: .; CDR3aa: CASSQGRASTQNIQYF; CDR3nt: TGCGCCAGCAGCCAAGGCCGGGCCAGTACGCAAAACATTCAGTACTTC
j_gene: TRBJ1-1; abundance: .; v_gene: TRBV6-1; d_gene: TRBD1; CDR3aa: CASRQYRGLNTEAFF; CDR3nt: TGTGCCAGCAGACAGTACAGGGGGCTGAACACTGAAGCTTTCTTT
j_gene: TRBJ2-2; abundance: .; v_gene: TRBV5-6; d_gene: TRBD1; CDR3aa: CASSLWGQGAGTGELFF; CDR3nt: TGTGCCAGCAGCTTGTGGGGACAGGGGGCTGGCACCGGGGAGCTGTTTTTT
j_gene: TRBJ2-2; abundance: .; v_gene: TRBV5-1; d_gene: .; CDR3aa: CASSLLQYTGELFF; CDR3nt: TGCGCCAGCAGCTTGTTACAGTACACCGGGGAGCTGTTTTTT
j_gene: TRBJ2-3; abundance: .; v_gene: TRBV9; d_gene: TRBD2; CDR3aa: CASSDAPVVAGEMDTQYF; CDR3nt: TGTGCCAGCAGCGACGCCCCGGTGGTAGCGGGGGAGATGGATACGCAGTATTTT
j_gene: TRBJ2-7; abundance: .; v_gene: TRBV9; d_gene: TRBD2; CDR3aa: CASSVGSGRENYEQYF; CDR3nt: TGTGCCAGCAGCGTAGGTAGCGGGAGGGAGAACTACGAGCAGTACTTC
j_gene: TRBJ2-2; abundance: .; v_gene: TRBV9; d_gene: .; CDR3aa: CASSSGSTGELFF; CDR3nt: TGTGCCAGCAGTTCGGGGAGCACCGGGGAGCTGTTTTTT
j_gene: TRBJ1-2; abundance: once; v_gene: TRBV7-9; d_gene: TRBD1; CDR3aa: CASSFPGTGAWGYTF; CDR3nt: TGTGCCAGCAGCTTCCCCGGGACAGGGGCATGGGGCTACACCTTC
j_gene: TRBJ1-2; abundance: .; v_gene: TRBV27; d_gene: .; CDR3aa: CASSLSSRSAYGYTF; CDR3nt: TGTGCCAGCAGTTTATCTTCGAGGAGTGCCTATGGCTACACCTTC
j_gene: TRBJ2-7; abundance: .; v_gene: TRBV9; d_gene: .; CDR3aa: CASSPFGTISYEQYF; CDR3nt: TGTGCCAGCAGCCCTTTCGGGACCATCTCCTACGAGCAGTACTTC
j_gene: TRBJ2-5; abundance: .; v_gene: TRBV5-6; d_gene: .; CDR3aa: CASSLEVKTQYF; CDR3nt: TGTGCCAGCAGCTTGGAAGTTAAGACCCAGTACTTC
j_gene: TRBJ2-7; abundance: .; v_gene: TRBV11-3; d_gene: TRBD2; CDR3aa: CASSLDGYGSSGAYEQYF; CDR3nt: TGTGCCAGCAGCTTAGATGGGTACGGTTCTAGCGGTGCCTACGAGCAGTACTTC
j_gene: TRBJ2-5; abundance: .; v_gene: TRBV28; d_gene: .; CDR3aa: CASRPTGNQETQYF; CDR3nt: TGTGCCAGCAGACCAACAGGGAACCAAGAGACCCAGTACTTC
j_gene: TRBJ1-2; abundance: .; v_gene: TRBV18; d_gene: TRBD1; CDR3aa: CASSPTTGLGDYGYTF; CDR3nt: TGTGCCAGCTCACCGACGACAGGGCTCGGAGACTATGGCTACACCTTC
j_gene: TRBJ2-2; abundance: .; v_gene: TRBV7-7; d_gene: .; CDR3aa: CASSLEGGGLLNTGELFF; CDR3nt: TGTGCCAGCAGCTTAGAGGGGGGAGGCCTCTTGAACACCGGGGAGCTGTTTTTT
j_gene: TRBJ2-1; abundance: .; v_gene: TRBV4-3; d_gene: .; CDR3aa: CASSQKDRGLAGAYNEQFF; CDR3nt: TGCGCCAGCAGCCAAAAGGACAGGGGGCTAGCGGGGGCATACAATGAGCAGTTCTTC
j_gene: TRBJ2-7; abundance: .; v_gene: TRBV19; d_gene: .; CDR3aa: CASSVVSEGGLYEQYF; CDR3nt: TGTGCCAGTAGTGTTGTTTCTGAGGGCGGACTCTACGAGCAGTACTTC
j_gene: TRBJ2-3; abundance: .; v_gene: TRBV19; d_gene: TRBD2; CDR3aa: CASSMREEDKDTQYF; CDR3nt: TGTGCCAGTAGTATGCGGGAGGAAGATAAAGATACGCAGTATTTT
j_gene: TRBJ2-3; abundance: .; v_gene: TRBV27; d_gene: TRBD2; CDR3aa: CASSLWGGVVSSTDTQYF; CDR3nt: TGTGCCAGCAGTTTATGGGGGGGAGTCGTGAGCTCCACAGATACGCAGTATTTT
j_gene: TRBJ2-4; abundance: .; v_gene: TRBV6-1; d_gene: .; CDR3aa: CASSEWAVIAKNIQYF; CDR3nt: TGTGCCAGCAGTGAATGGGCGGTGATAGCCAAAAACATTCAGTACTTC
j_gene: TRBJ2-1; abundance: .; v_gene: TRBV5-6; d_gene: TRBD2; CDR3aa: CASSHRTSGRPEYNEQFF; CDR3nt: TGTGCCAGCAGCCACAGGACTAGCGGGAGGCCTGAGTACAATGAGCAGTTCTTC
j_gene: TRBJ2-7; abundance: many; v_gene: TRBV30; d_gene: .; CDR3aa: CACDGGRWSYEQYF; CDR3nt: TGTGCCTGTGACGGGGGCAGGTGGTCCTACGAGCAGTACTTC
j_gene: TRBJ2-2; abundance: .; v_gene: TRBV27; d_gene: .; CDR3aa: CASSLQSGEGELFF; CDR3nt: TGTGCCAGCAGTTTACAATCGGGAGAAGGGGAGCTGTTTTTT
j_gene: TRBJ2-7; abundance: .; v_gene: TRBV7-9; d_gene: .; CDR3aa: CASSLTLRAGFHEQYF; CDR3nt: TGTGCCAGCAGCTTAACTTTAAGGGCAGGGTTCCACGAGCAGTACTTC
j_gene: TRBJ1-5; abundance: .; v_gene: TRBV28; d_gene: .; CDR3aa: CASSFRAINQPQHF; CDR3nt: TGTGCCAGCAGTTTTAGGGCAATTAATCAGCCCCAGCATTTT
j_gene: TRBJ2-7; abundance: once; v_gene: TRBV6-1; d_gene: .; CDR3aa: CASSFSGWVYEQYF; CDR3nt: TGTGCCAGCAGTTTCTCGGGATGGGTGTACGAGCAGTACTTC
j_gene: TRBJ2-3; abundance: .; v_gene: TRBV5-1; d_gene: .; CDR3aa: CASSLPGDTQYF; CDR3nt: TGCGCCAGCAGCTTGCCCGGGGATACGCAGTATTTT
j_gene: TRBJ2-1; abundance: .; v_gene: TRBV11-2; d_gene: .; CDR3aa: CASSPYNEQFF; CDR3nt: TGTGCCAGCAGCCCCTACAATGAGCAGTTCTTC
j_gene: TRBJ2-2; abundance: .; v_gene: TRBV19; d_gene: TRBD2; CDR3aa: CASGSGTELFF; CDR3nt: TGTGCCAGTGGTAGCGGGACGGAGCTGTTTTTT
j_gene: TRBJ2-7; abundance: .; v_gene: TRBV5-1; d_gene: .; CDR3aa: CASSLSGLGVDEQYF; CDR3nt: TGCGCCAGCAGCTTGTCAGGGCTTGGGGTGGACGAGCAGTACTTC
j_gene: TRBJ2-3; abundance: once; v_gene: TRBV9; d_gene: .; CDR3aa: CASSWRAEDTQYF; CDR3nt: TGTGCCAGCAGTTGGAGGGCCGAGGATACGCAGTATTTT
j_gene: TRBJ1-4; abundance: .; v_gene: TRBV6-5; d_gene: .; CDR3aa: CASSYLGSTNEKLFF; CDR3nt: TGTGCCAGCAGTTACTTGGGTTCCACTAATGAAAAACTGTTTTTT
j_gene: TRBJ2-2; abundance: once; v_gene: TRBV5-4; d_gene: .; CDR3aa: CASSLRPNTGELFF; CDR3nt: TGTGCCAGCAGCTTGCGTCCGAACACCGGGGAGCTGTTTTTT
j_gene: TRBJ1-2; abundance: .; v_gene: TRBV27; d_gene: .; CDR3aa: CASSLSGNWGYTF; CDR3nt: TGTGCCAGCAGTTTATCGGGGAATTGGGGCTACACCTTC
j_gene: TRBJ2-7; abundance: .; v_gene: TRBV4-1; d_gene: TRBD1; CDR3aa: CASSQDGTGGYEQYF; CDR3nt: TGCGCCAGCAGCCAAGATGGGACAGGGGGTTACGAGCAGTACTTC
j_gene: TRBJ2-2; abundance: .; v_gene: TRBV29-1; d_gene: .; CDR3aa: CSVDPMNTGELFF; CDR3nt: TGCAGCGTTGATCCTATGAACACCGGGGAGCTGTTTTTT